One sample yielded the 4 T cell receptor beta chains listed below, sequenced in a study of blood T cell repertoires in COVID-19. Method: immunoSEQ multiplex PCR; TCRdb's copy keeps in-frame clones and lacks some. Among 20,000 or so clones, roughly 86% were seen once, and the ten largest hold roughly 4.7%. The sample comprised peripheral blood. Every receptor here comes from a man aged 45-65 years with active COVID-19.

This clone was counted once. This chain connects TRBV5-1 to TRBJ1-2; possible D gene TRBD1, 6 bases. The CDR3 has 14 amino acids. V dropped 5 bases and J dropped 2 bases, with 13 bases sitting between them. In germline, CDR1 is SGHRS, CDR2 YFSETQ. CDR3 sequence: CASSEQGPNYGYTF. The CDR3 nucleotides are TGCGCCAGCAGTGAACAGGGCCCAAACTATGGCTACACCTTC. Complete variable domain (other parts from reference TRBV5-1 and TRBJ1-2): KAGVTQTPRYLIKTRGQQVTLSCSPISGHRSVSWYQQTPGQGLQFLFEYFSETQRNKGNFPGRFSGRQFSNSRSEMNVSTLELGDSALYLCASSEQGPNYGYTFGSGTRLTVV.

This clone is a singleton in its sample. The CDR3 sequence is CASSVASGTRASEQFF. The CDR3 DNA sequence: TGTGCCAGCAGCGTAGCCTCCGGGACTAGGGCTTCTGAGCAGTTCTTC. This chain uses TRBV9 with TRBJ2-1; TRBD2 matches 8 bases. The J segment lost 9 bases and the V segment lost 0 bases, leaving 11 bases of the junction unmatched. CDR1 is SGDLS and CDR2 is YYNGEE in the germline V gene. The CDR3 runs to 16 residues.

This chain uses TRBV7-6 with TRBJ2-2; D is possibly TRBD2 (5 bases). The CDR3 extends over 16 amino acids. CDR1 and CDR2 (germline): SGHVS, FNYEAQ. The ends were cut back, 1 base at V and 1 base at J, with 10 bases in the middle. The CDR3: CASSLGSGLNTGELFF. In DNA, the CDR3 is TGTGCCAGCAGCTTAGGGAGCGGACTGAACACCGGGGAGCTGTTTTTT.

This rearrangement joins TRBV4-3 to TRBJ2-5; a possible D gene is TRBD2 (6 bases). Germline CDR1 is LGHNA and CDR2 is YSLEER. V was cut by 0 bases and J by 0 bases, with 20 bases left in between. CDR3 size: 19 residues. CDR3 residues: CASSQDLGRGFRDQETQYF. CDR3 nucleotides: TGCGCCAGCAGCCAAGATTTGGGGCGGGGTTTCCGGGACCAAGAGACCCAGTACTTC.